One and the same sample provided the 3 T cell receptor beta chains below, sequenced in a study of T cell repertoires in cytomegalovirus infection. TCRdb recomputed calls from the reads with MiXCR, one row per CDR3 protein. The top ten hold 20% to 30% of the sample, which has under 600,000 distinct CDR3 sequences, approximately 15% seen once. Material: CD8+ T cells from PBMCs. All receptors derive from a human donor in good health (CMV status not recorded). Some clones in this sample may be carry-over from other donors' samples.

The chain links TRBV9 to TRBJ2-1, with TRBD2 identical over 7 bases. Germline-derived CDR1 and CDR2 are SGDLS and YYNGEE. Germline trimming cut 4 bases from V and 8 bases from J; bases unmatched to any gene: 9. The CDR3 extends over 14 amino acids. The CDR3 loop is CASSLWDYGDEQFF. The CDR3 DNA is TGTGCCAGCAGCCTGTGGGACTACGGAGATGAGCAGTTCTTC.

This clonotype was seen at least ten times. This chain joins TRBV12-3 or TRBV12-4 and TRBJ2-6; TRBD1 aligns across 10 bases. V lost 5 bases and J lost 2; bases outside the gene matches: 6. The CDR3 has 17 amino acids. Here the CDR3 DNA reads TGTGCCAGCAGTCCGACAGGGGGCGTCCCTGGGGCCAACGTCCTGACTTTC. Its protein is CASSPTGGVPGANVLTF.

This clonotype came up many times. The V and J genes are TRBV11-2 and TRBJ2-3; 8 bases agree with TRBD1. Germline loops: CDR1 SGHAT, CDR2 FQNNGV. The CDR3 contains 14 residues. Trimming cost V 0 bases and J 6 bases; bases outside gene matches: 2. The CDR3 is CASSLDRGRDTQYF. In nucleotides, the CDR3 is TGTGCCAGCAGCTTAGACAGGGGGCGGGATACGCAGTATTTT.